Listed here are 6 T cell receptor beta chains from one sample, sequenced in a study of T cells expressing NK-cell markers. TCRdb re-called the 5' RACE reads and gives one entry per CDR3 protein, without DNA. Here the sample table reports approximately 380,000 distinct CDR3 sequences. Sequencing was carried out using blood T cells: a sorted CD56 or NKG2C T cell subset, CD4+ or CD8+ T cells, or bulk PBMC T cells (not recorded which). All receptors derive from a man aged 18 to 69 in good health.

V and J are TRBV11-2 and TRBJ1-1; TCRdb's D call, TRBD1, is unchecked because there is no DNA. Germline lookup yields CDR1 SGHAT and CDR2 FQNNGV. The length of the CDR3 is 16 residues. This CDR3 reads CASSSPSGERITEAFF.

The V and J genes are TRBV9 and TRBJ2-2; without DNA, the TCRdb call of TRBD2 cannot be checked. CDR1 and CDR2 from the germline V gene are SGDLS and YYNGEE. The CDR3 length is 19 residues. This CDR3 is CASSPTSGGAVVRTGELFF.

This chain joins TRBV5-1 and TRBJ2-5; without DNA, the TCRdb call of TRBD1 cannot be checked. The CDR3 is made up of 14 amino acids. Per germline, CDR1 SGHRS and CDR2 YFSETQ. CDR3 sequence: CASSYTGSGETQYF.

The genes are TRBV24-1 and TRBJ2-5; TCRdb reports TRBD2, a call that lacks DNA to check it against. The V gene's germline CDR1 is KGHDR and CDR2 SFDVKD. The length of the CDR3 is 12 residues. The CDR3 protein is CATSDPTNPPYF.

The rearrangement uses TRBV7-2 and TRBJ2-7; TCRdb picks TRBD1, but there is no DNA to check that call. Per germline, CDR1 SGHTA and CDR2 FQGNSA. This CDR3 has 14 amino acids. CDR3 loop: CASSLGTGAYGQYF.

This chain's CDR3 is CATGRPSPFPATQYF. This rearrangement joins TRBV24-1 to TRBJ2-3; TCRdb calls TRBD2, which cannot be checked without DNA. The CDR3 totals 15 residues. From germline, CDR1 is KGHDR and CDR2 SFDVKD.